This TCR beta chain was documented in a study of cytotoxic CD8 clonotypes in ibrutinib-treated CLL. On the study more broadly: The study included approximately 10 relapsed/refractory and under 16 treatment-naive patients; 17 to 18 had IGHV unmutated disease. Response samples were taken after a median of around 11 months on treatment, range 6 to 36.

The CDR3 sequence is 11 residues long. Trimming pared 3 bases from V and 7 bases from J, leaving 10 bases between. Germline CDR1 and CDR2: GTSNPN and SVGIG (reference sequence). Comment on this clone: Its antigen is unidentified.

Study results and limitations: Baseline clonality, higher than in age-matched healthy donors, tracked circulating CD8+ T-cell counts. An increase in clonality occurred at ibrutinib response, followed by a return toward baseline at progression.

The assay was immunoSEQ multiplex PCR, and TCRdb's table has in-frame clones only and misses some. The table includes approximately 190,000 clones, roughly three quarters detected once. The sample in question was PBMCs, obtained after 12 months of ibrutinib treatment. This clonotype originated in a human donor with chronic lymphocytic leukemia. The rearrangement joins TRBV30 to TRBJ2-7; D uncertain. This chain's CDR3 is CAWSGFGEQYF. The DNA for the CDR3 is TGTGCCTGGAGCGGCTTTGGGGAGCAGTACTTC.